The 23 T cell receptor beta chains in this list originate from one sample, sequenced in a study of identical twins. One entry per CDR3 protein results from TCRdb running MiXCR on the 5' RACE reads. Altogether about 500,000 distinct CDR3 sequences are present, roughly an eighth being singletons, with the ten largest covering approximately 1%. This sample was shared with a second study, whose subject was yellow fever vaccine responses in identical twins.

The sample was CD4+ T cells sorted from blood. All receptors come from a woman aged 18-30 years in good health.

This clonotype was detected many times. The V call is TRBV3-1, the J call TRBJ2-4; 10 bases are shared with TRBD1. This CDR3 is 16 amino acids long. V shed 2 bases and J 1 base; nucleotides not matched to a gene: 2. The germline V gene has CDR1 LGHDT and CDR2 YNNKEL (reference sequence). The CDR3 sequence: CASSQRTGGAKNIQYF. DNA for the CDR3: TGTGCCAGCAGCCAACGGACAGGGGGTGCCAAAAACATTCAGTACTTC.

This clonotype was seen more than once but under ten times. The CDR3 region is CASSFYGVKVTEAFF. The CDR3 DNA reads as TGCGCCAGCAGCTTCTATGGGGTAAAAGTGACTGAAGCTTTCTTT. V and J are TRBV5-1 and TRBJ1-1, with D uncertain. This CDR3 contains 15 residues. From germline, CDR1 is SGHRS and CDR2 YFSETQ. The V end was cut by 2 bases, the J end by 5 bases, with 16 bases between.

This clonotype was counted only a few times. The CDR3: CASSPISSGEQFF. The CDR3 region has the DNA TGTGCCAGCTCACCAATATCTAGCGGTGAGCAGTTCTTC. V usage is TRBV18 and J usage is TRBJ2-1, with 7 bases matching TRBD2. Germline V gene sequence: CDR1 KGHSH, CDR2 LQKENI. The CDR3 is 13 amino acids. V was pared by 2 bases and J by 9 bases, with 4 bases of the junction left unmatched.

This sequence joins TRBV7-2 and TRBJ1-5, with D maybe TRBD1 (5 bases). The CDR3 runs 16 residues. The V end was cut by 3 bases, the J end by 7 bases, with 19 bases between. Looked up from germline, CDR1 is SGHTA and CDR2 is FQGNSA. CDR3 region: CASSFSSWGRKQPQHF. DNA of the CDR3: TGTGCCAGCAGCTTTTCCTCCTGGGGGAGAAAGCAGCCCCAGCATTTT.

V gene TRBV28 combines with J gene TRBJ2-1; D tentatively fits TRBD1 or TRBD2 (5 bases each). Germline V gene sequence: CDR1 MDHEN, CDR2 SYDVKM. Trimming removed 1 base from V and 11 bases from J, with 9 bases in between. CDR3 length: 12 amino acids. CDR3 nucleotide sequence: TGTGCCAGCAGTTTATTCAGGGAGAAGCAGTTCTTC. Translation gives CASSLFREKQFF.

The V and J genes are TRBV11-2 and TRBJ2-3, with D perhaps matching TRBD2 (6 bases). The CDR3 length is 16 residues. Germline V gene lookup returns CDR1 SGHAT and CDR2 FQNNGV. Trimming left V 2 bases short and J 1 base short, with 13 bases between. The CDR3 reads CASSLFERRGTDTQYF. Written as DNA, the CDR3 is TGTGCCAGCAGCTTATTCGAGCGGAGGGGCACAGATACGCAGTATTTT.

The genes are TRBV5-4 and TRBJ1-6; no clear D gene. V shed 3 bases and J shed 3 bases, with 7 bases lying between them. The CDR3 totals 14 residues. In germline, CDR1 is SGHNT, CDR2 YYREEE (reference sequence). CDR3 residues: CASSSENYNSPLHF. As DNA, the CDR3 is TGTGCCAGCAGCTCAGAAAACTATAATTCACCCCTCCACTTT.

The chain couples TRBV5-1 to TRBJ2-7, with D tentatively TRBD2 (6 bases). Looked up from germline, CDR1 is SGHRS and CDR2 is YFSETQ. The CDR3 extends over 13 amino acids. V dropped 0 bases and J dropped 6 bases, with 10 bases sitting between them. CDR3 region: CASSLDGGGEQYF. The CDR3, as DNA: TGCGCCAGCAGCTTGGATGGGGGAGGCGAGCAGTACTTC.

This clonotype was picked up many times. The rearrangement uses TRBV19 and TRBJ1-1, with no clear D. V gave up 8 bases and J gave up 3 bases, with 16 bases separating them. CDR3 length: 14 amino acids. The germline V gene encodes CDR1 LNHDA and CDR2 SQIVND (reference sequence). In DNA form, the CDR3 reads TGTGCCAGTGTGGACTCCTCGTACCACACTGAAGCTTTCTTT. It yields the protein CASVDSSYHTEAFF.

This clonotype has ten or more counts. The V and J genes are TRBV12-3 or TRBV12-4 and TRBJ2-2, with 8 bases matching TRBD1. Trimming removed 3 bases from V and 4 bases from J; junction bases left unmatched: 4. The CDR3 totals 15 residues. Written as DNA, the CDR3 is TGTGCCAGCAGTTTGGACAGGGATCGCACCGGGGAGCTGTTTTTT. This translates into CASSLDRDRTGELFF.

J is TRBJ2-5 and V is TRBV2, with D tentatively TRBD1 (5 bases). Looked up from germline, CDR1 is SNHLY and CDR2 is FYNNEI. The V end was cut by 10 bases, the J end by 0 bases, with 9 bases between. This CDR3 is 12 amino acids long. The CDR3 DNA follows: TGTGCCATTCTCAGGGACCAAGAGACCCAGTACTTC. This codes for CAILRDQETQYF.

This clonotype was detected a few times. The V and J genes are TRBV4-1 and TRBJ2-1; unclear D gene. Germline loops: CDR1 MGHRA, CDR2 YSYEKL. Between the trimmed V and J ends, which lost 2 bases and 4 bases, there was a span of 3 bases. The CDR3 has 12 residues. The CDR3 DNA sequence: TGCGCCAGCAGCCAAATGTACAATGAGCAGTTCTTC. Residues: CASSQMYNEQFF.

This clonotype was detected a few times. This rearrangement joins TRBV20-1 to TRBJ2-1, with TRBD2 matching over 10 bases. Germline-derived CDR1 and CDR2 are DFQATT and SNEGSKA (reference sequence). The J segment lost 4 bases and the V segment lost 0 bases, leaving 6 bases of the junction unmatched. This CDR3 is built from 16 residues. CDR3 loop: CSARDPSSGGYNEQFF. Written as DNA, the CDR3 is TGCAGTGCTAGAGATCCTTCTAGCGGGGGTTACAATGAGCAGTTCTTC.

The sample holds one count of this clonotype. The gene calls are TRBV20-1 and TRBJ2-5, with D perhaps matching TRBD2 (6 bases). V lost 0 bases and J lost 4, with 18 bases in between. Germline CDR1 is DFQATT and CDR2 is SNEGSKA (reference sequence). The CDR3 consists of 16 residues. The CDR3 DNA sequence: TGCAGTGCTAGAGAGCCGCTTTCGGGGGTTCGAGAGACCCAGTACTTC. Translated, it gives CSAREPLSGVRETQYF.

The sample holds many counts of this clonotype. J is TRBJ2-7 and V is TRBV29-1, with D hard to call. This CDR3 is 13 amino acids long. Germline V lookup: CDR1 SQVTM, CDR2 ANQGSEA. Trimming removed 3 bases from V and 5 bases from J, with 14 bases in between. DNA for the CDR3: TGCAGCGTTGACCTAGGTCTATCCGACGAGCAGTACTTC. The encoded protein is CSVDLGLSDEQYF.

The rearrangement uses TRBV7-9 and TRBJ2-7; TRBD1 matches 9 bases. The length of the CDR3 is 15 residues. The germline gives CDR1 SEHNR, CDR2 FQNEAQ (reference sequence). V was pared by 5 bases and J by 3 bases, with 8 bases of the junction left unmatched. CDR3 DNA: TGTGCCAGCAGCCCGGGACAGGGTAGGGGCTACGAGCAGTACTTC. Its protein is CASSPGQGRGYEQYF.

In its sample, this clonotype was seen many times. The chain combines TRBV20-1 with TRBJ2-5; D is unresolved. Germline-derived CDR1 and CDR2 are DFQATT and SNEGSKA (reference sequence). The CDR3 runs 10 residues. V shed 3 bases and J shed 4 bases, with 3 bases lying between them. CDR3: CSARLETQYF. The CDR3 coding sequence is TGCAGTGCTAGGTTAGAGACCCAGTACTTC.

This clonotype was counted a few times. The CDR3 region is CASTSGGNYGYTF. The CDR3 bases are TGTGCCAGCACCTCGGGCGGGAACTATGGCTACACCTTC. The genes are TRBV28 and TRBJ1-2; D is ambiguous. V lost 7 bases and J lost 2, with 11 bases in between. Germline V gene sequence: CDR1 MDHEN, CDR2 SYDVKM. This CDR3 spans 13 amino acids.

The rearrangement joins TRBV12-3 or TRBV12-4 to TRBJ2-2, with no clear D. This CDR3 has 13 residues. Trimming stripped 5 bases from V and 7 bases from J, with 11 bases between. CDR3 protein: CASSQPPGGELFF. CDR3 DNA: TGTGCCAGCAGTCAACCCCCAGGCGGGGAGCTGTTTTTT.

This clonotype was seen only a few times. The rearrangement joins TRBV28 to TRBJ1-1; no clear D gene. V was trimmed by 2 bases and J by 10 bases, leaving 11 bases between them. Germline CDR1 and CDR2: MDHEN and SYDVKM. CDR3 length: 12 residues. The chain's CDR3 is CASSLEIEGAFF. The CDR3 nucleotides are TGTGCCAGCAGTTTAGAAATAGAGGGAGCTTTCTTT.

This clonotype was counted at least ten times. The chain combines TRBV5-6 with TRBJ2-2; 8 positions match TRBD1. The germline CDR1 and CDR2 sequences are SGHDT and YYEEEE. The CDR3 length is 16 residues. Germline trimming cut 3 bases from V and 5 bases from J; bases unmatched to any gene: 9. The DNA for the CDR3 is TGTGCCAGCAGCTCCAGGACAGGGCGGGGAACCGGGGAGCTGTTTTTT. As protein: CASSSRTGRGTGELFF.

The chain couples TRBV4-2 to TRBJ2-7, with TRBD2 matching over 10 bases. The germline V gene has CDR1 LGHNA and CDR2 YNFKEQ. J gave up 3 bases and V 0 bases, and 2 bases lay outside the gene matches. The CDR3 runs 15 residues. CDR3 protein: CASSQDASGSYEQYF. CDR3 nucleotide sequence: TGTGCCAGCAGCCAAGACGCTAGCGGGAGCTACGAGCAGTACTTC.

This clonotype occurred a few times. The rearrangement joins TRBV29-1 to TRBJ2-5; D is undetermined. V shed 7 bases and J shed 3 bases, with 12 bases lying between them. This CDR3 has 12 amino acids. Germline lookup yields CDR1 SQVTM and CDR2 ANQGSEA. The DNA of the CDR3 is TGCAGCGCCATGGACGGAAAAGAGACCCAGTACTTC. It translates to CSAMDGKETQYF.